The 10 T cell receptor beta chains in this list originate from one sample, sequenced in a study of blood T cell repertoires in COVID-19. TCRdb keeps only in-frame clones here, not all; method: immunoSEQ multiplex PCR. The table lists some 80,000 clones, just under 85% of them singletons. What was sequenced was peripheral blood. Every receptor here comes from a man older than 75 with active or convalescent COVID-19.

This chain connects TRBV5-1 to TRBJ2-5, with D tentatively TRBD2 (5 bases). The CDR3 is 14 amino acids. The V gene lost 0 bases and the J gene lost 3 bases, with 9 bases spanning the gap. Germline-derived CDR1 and CDR2 are SGHRS and YFSETQ. CDR3 in DNA: TGCGCCAGCAGCTTGGGAGGGAGTAAAGAGACCCAGTACTTC. Protein sequence: CASSLGGSKETQYF.

This sequence joins TRBV6-5 and TRBJ1-2; D not resolved. The germline V gene encodes CDR1 MNHEY and CDR2 SVGAGI. This CDR3 is built from 15 residues. V gave up 4 bases and J gave up 2 bases, with 14 bases separating them. CDR3 in amino acids: CASSSFRGVNYGYTF. Here the CDR3 DNA reads TGTGCCAGCAGTTCTTTTCGGGGAGTCAACTATGGCTACACCTTC.

The rearrangement uses TRBV6-5 and TRBJ1-3; no clear D. This CDR3 is 14 amino acids long. With 3 bases removed from V and 0 bases from J, the gap between germline ends came to 6 bases. Germline CDR1 reads MNHEY; CDR2 reads SVGAGI. CDR3 in DNA: TGTGCCAGCAGTTATAGCAGCTCTGGAAACACCATATATTTT. It specifies CASSYSSSGNTIYF.

The CDR3 nucleotides read TGTGCCACCTCCCCCCGGGGAAACTATGGCTACACCTTC. Translation gives CATSPRGNYGYTF. This sequence joins TRBV6-5 and TRBJ1-2; the D is unclear. CDR1 and CDR2 (germline): MNHEY, SVGAGI. V was clipped by 10 bases and J by 2 bases, with 14 bases between them. This CDR3 is 13 amino acids long.

This chain connects TRBV4-1 to TRBJ2-1; 9 positions agree with TRBD1. V was pared by 5 bases and J by 8 bases, with 13 bases of the junction left unmatched. This CDR3 has 16 amino acids. Germline assignment: CDR1 MGHRA and CDR2 YSYEKL. CDR3 protein: CASSKTPGQGGHEQFF. The CDR3 region has the DNA TGCGCCAGCAGCAAGACTCCGGGACAGGGAGGCCATGAGCAGTTCTTC.

The rearrangement uses TRBV7-9 and TRBJ1-6; D possibly corresponds to TRBD1 (6 bases). CDR1 is SEHNR and CDR2 is FQNEAQ in the germline V gene (reference sequence). This CDR3 comprises 13 residues. Trimming stripped 11 bases from V and 5 bases from J, with 13 bases between. DNA for the CDR3: TGTGCCGGAAGCCGGACAGATAATTCACCCCTCCACTTT. Translation gives CAGSRTDNSPLHF.

CDR3 DNA: TGTGCCAGCAGTACTACAGGGGACACTGAAGCTTTCTTT. Translating it yields CASSTTGDTEAFF. The rearrangement links TRBV12-3 or TRBV12-4 to TRBJ1-1; 7 bases align to TRBD1. CDR3 length: 13 residues. J was trimmed by 3 bases and V by 5 bases; bases with no gene match: 3.

Only one count was recorded for this clone. The V call is TRBV24-1, the J call TRBJ2-1; D not resolved. The ends were cut back, 3 bases at V and 5 bases at J, with 13 bases in the middle. The CDR3 is 15 residues long. Germline CDR1 and CDR2: KGHDR and SFDVKD. In nucleotides, the CDR3 is TGTGCCACCAGTGATCCACGGTCCCCGAACAATGAGCAGTTCTTC. Its translation: CATSDPRSPNNEQFF.

This sequence joins TRBV7-9 and TRBJ2-5; D uncertain. This CDR3 has 13 residues. Germline CDR1 reads SEHNR; CDR2 reads FQNEAQ (reference sequence). Trimming pared 5 bases from V and 5 bases from J, leaving 12 bases between. This CDR3 is CASSGRGAETQYF. The DNA of the CDR3 is TGTGCCAGCAGCGGAAGAGGAGCGGAGACCCAGTACTTC.

The rearrangement joins TRBV29-1 to TRBJ1-6; D not resolved. Germline-derived CDR1 and CDR2 are SQVTM and ANQGSEA. The CDR3 loop spans 13 amino acids. Trimming took 4 bases from V and 0 from J, leaving 4 bases between them. CDR3 sequence: CSVGLSYNSPLHF. The DNA for the CDR3 is TGCAGCGTTGGACTCTCCTATAATTCACCCCTCCACTTT.